This TCR beta chain came from a study of T cell changes during pregnancy in multiple sclerosis. The V gene end was trimmed by 0 bases and the J gene end by 0 bases; junction bases not matched to a gene: 4. CDR1 SGHAT and CDR2 FQDESV come from the germline V gene (reference sequence). The CDR3 covers 17 residues. Here immunoSEQ multiplex PCR was the method, and the copy in TCRdb shows in-frame clones only, minus some. Of tens of thousands of clones in the sample, around 92% are singletons; the top ten hold around 2.7%. The gene calls are TRBV11-1 and TRBJ2-1, with TRBD2 matching 8 bases. The sample in question was peripheral blood, obtained in the second trimester of pregnancy. The source of this sequence is a female donor in good health, enrolled as a control in a pregnancy study. CDR3 residues: CASSLAFRGGSYNEQFF. The CDR3 region has the DNA TGTGCCAGCAGCTTAGCGTTTCGGGGGGGCTCCTACAATGAGCAGTTCTTC. Based on the CDR3 plus reference TRBV11-1 and TRBJ2-1, the full variable domain is EAEVAQSPRYKITEKSQAVAFWCDPISGHATLYWYRQILGQGPELLVQFQDESVVDDSQLPKDRFSAERLKGVDSTLKIQPAELGDSAMYLCASSLAFRGGSYNEQFFGPGTRLTVL.